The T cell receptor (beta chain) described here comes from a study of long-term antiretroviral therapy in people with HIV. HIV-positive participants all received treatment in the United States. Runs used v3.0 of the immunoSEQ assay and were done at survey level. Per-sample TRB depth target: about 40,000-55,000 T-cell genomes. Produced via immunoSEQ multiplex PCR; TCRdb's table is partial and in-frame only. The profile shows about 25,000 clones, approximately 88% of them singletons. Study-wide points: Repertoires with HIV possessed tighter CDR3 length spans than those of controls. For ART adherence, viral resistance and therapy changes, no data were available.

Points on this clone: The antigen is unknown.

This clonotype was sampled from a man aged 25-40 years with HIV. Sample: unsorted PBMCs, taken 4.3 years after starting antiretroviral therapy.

CDR3 loop: CASSLLGLGDGELFF. CDR3 in DNA: TGTGCCAGCAGTTTACTAGGTTTGGGGGACGGGGAGCTGTTTTTT. The rearrangement links TRBV7-3 to TRBJ2-2; D might be TRBD1 or TRBD2, each matching 5 bases. Germline loops: CDR1 SGHTA, CDR2 FQGTGA. The V end was cut by 6 bases, the J end by 7 bases, with 18 bases between. CDR3 size: 15 residues.